One and the same sample provided the 7 T cell receptor beta chains below, sequenced in a study of shared clonotypes between healthy human individuals. Only in-frame clones appear in the TCRdb table, and some are missing; sequencing was by immunoSEQ multiplex PCR. The sample lists about a million clones; approximately 80% were seen once. The sequenced material came from memory CD4+ T cells from PBMCs. The subset here: CD45RA-negative fraction. Receptors were obtained from a man aged 18 to 29 in good health. Some clones in this sample may be carry-over from other donors' samples.

The chain uses TRBV9 and TRBJ2-5; 8 bases map to TRBD2. J was trimmed by 7 bases and V by 3 bases; bases with no gene match: 11. This CDR3 has 15 residues. Germline V gene sequence: CDR1 SGDLS, CDR2 YYNGEE. Here the CDR3 reads CASSAGGTTVATQYF. CDR3 sequence (DNA): TGTGCCAGCAGCGCGGGGGGGACCACTGTCGCGACCCAGTACTTC.

This chain joins TRBV5-1 and TRBJ2-1, with D possibly being TRBD1 (6 bases). V was cut by 2 bases and J by 6 bases, with 18 bases left in between. The CDR3 loop spans 16 amino acids. From germline, CDR1 is SGHRS and CDR2 YFSETQ. The CDR3 region has the DNA TGCGCCAGCAGCTTTATCCCCCGGACAGACAGCAATGAGCAGTTCTTC. Protein: CASSFIPRTDSNEQFF.

V is TRBV28 and J is TRBJ1-2; 7 bases are a match to TRBD1. The ends lost 5 bases at V and 3 bases at J; junction bases unmatched: 9. Germline V lookup: CDR1 MDHEN, CDR2 SYDVKM. CDR3 length: 15 residues. The CDR3: CASSVGQLQDYGYTF. The CDR3, as DNA: TGTGCCAGCAGTGTGGGACAGCTACAGGACTATGGCTACACCTTC.

This clone has just a few counts. The V call is TRBV6-5, the J call TRBJ1-2; the match to TRBD1 covers 7 bases. V was pared by 0 bases and J by 3 bases, with 4 bases of the junction left unmatched. This CDR3 has 15 amino acids. From germline, CDR1 is MNHEY and CDR2 SVGAGI. CDR3 bases: TGTGCCAGCAGTTACTCAATTGGACAGGACTATGGCTACACCTTC. It is translated as CASSYSIGQDYGYTF.

This CDR3 is CASSRDNVGKEQYF. The CDR3 DNA is TGTGCCAGCAGTAGGGACAACGTTGGTAAGGAGCAGTACTTC. The V call is TRBV6-5, the J call TRBJ2-7; D possibly corresponds to TRBD1 (6 bases). This CDR3 is built from 14 residues. Per the germline V gene, CDR1 is MNHEY and CDR2 is SVGAGI. Trimming took 5 bases from V and 7 from J, leaving 18 bases between them.

As regards this clone: A much larger clone sits a single nucleotide away, making a read error possible. This same CDR3 is encoded by further DNA sequences in the sample. This chain joins TRBV28 and TRBJ1-2; no reliable D call. CDR3 length equals 11 residues. V lost 6 bases and J lost 2, with 4 bases in between. Per the germline V gene, CDR1 is MDHEN and CDR2 is SYDVKM. CDR3 nucleotide sequence: TGTGCCAGCAGCTTAAACTATGGCTACACCTTC. Its translation is CASSLNYGYTF.

This clone came up a few times. The chain carries TRBV9 and TRBJ1-2; no clear D. The germline V gene has CDR1 SGDLS and CDR2 YYNGEE. V was shortened by 3 bases and J by 4 bases, with 10 bases between the two germline ends. The CDR3 consists of 13 residues. Here the CDR3 reads CASSAPPLYGYTF. The CDR3 DNA reads TGTGCCAGCAGCGCTCCCCCCCTCTATGGCTACACCTTC.